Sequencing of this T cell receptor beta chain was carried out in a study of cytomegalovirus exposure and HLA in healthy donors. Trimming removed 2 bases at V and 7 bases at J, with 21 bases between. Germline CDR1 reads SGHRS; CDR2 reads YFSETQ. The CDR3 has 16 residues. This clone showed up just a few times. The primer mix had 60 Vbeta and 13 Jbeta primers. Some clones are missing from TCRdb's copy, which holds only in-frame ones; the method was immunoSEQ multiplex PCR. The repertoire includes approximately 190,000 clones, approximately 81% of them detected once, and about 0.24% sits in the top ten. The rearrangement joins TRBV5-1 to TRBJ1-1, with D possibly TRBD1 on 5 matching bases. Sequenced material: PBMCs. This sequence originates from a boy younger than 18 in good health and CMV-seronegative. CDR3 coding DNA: TGCGCCAGCAGCTTCCCTAGGACATGCTTGGGTGATGAAGCTTTCTTT. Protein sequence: CASSFPRTCLGDEAFF.